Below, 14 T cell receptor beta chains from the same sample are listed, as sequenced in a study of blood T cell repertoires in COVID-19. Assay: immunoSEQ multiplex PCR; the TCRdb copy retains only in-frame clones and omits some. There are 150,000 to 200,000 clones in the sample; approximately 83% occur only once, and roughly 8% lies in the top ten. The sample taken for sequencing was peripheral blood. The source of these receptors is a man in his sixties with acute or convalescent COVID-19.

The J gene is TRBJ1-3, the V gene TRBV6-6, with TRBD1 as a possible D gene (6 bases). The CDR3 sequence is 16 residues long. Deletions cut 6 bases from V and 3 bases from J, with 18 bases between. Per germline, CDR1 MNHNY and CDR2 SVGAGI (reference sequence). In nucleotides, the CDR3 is TGTGCCAGCAGAACTCATCAGGGGATTTATGGAAACACCATATATTTT. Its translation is CASRTHQGIYGNTIYF.

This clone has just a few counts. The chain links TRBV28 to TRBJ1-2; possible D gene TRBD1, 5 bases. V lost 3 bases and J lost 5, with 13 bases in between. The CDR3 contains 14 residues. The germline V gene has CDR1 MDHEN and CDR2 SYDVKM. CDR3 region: CASSFSGEGYGYTF. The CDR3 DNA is TGTGCCAGCAGTTTTTCGGGGGAGGGGTATGGCTACACCTTC.

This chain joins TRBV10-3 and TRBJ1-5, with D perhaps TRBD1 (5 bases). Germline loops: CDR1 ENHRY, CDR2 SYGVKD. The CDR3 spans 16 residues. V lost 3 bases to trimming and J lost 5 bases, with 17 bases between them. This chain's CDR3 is CAISDPGTYKDQPQHF. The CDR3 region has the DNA TGTGCCATCAGTGACCCCGGGACTTATAAGGATCAGCCCCAGCATTTT.

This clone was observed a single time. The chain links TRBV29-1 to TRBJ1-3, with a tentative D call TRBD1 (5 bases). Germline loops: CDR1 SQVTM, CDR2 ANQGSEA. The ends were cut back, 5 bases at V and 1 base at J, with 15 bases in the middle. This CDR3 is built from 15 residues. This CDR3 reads CSVRLGLGSGNTIYF. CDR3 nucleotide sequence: TGCAGCGTTCGGTTGGGGCTGGGGTCTGGAAACACCATATATTTT.

The CDR3, as DNA: TGTGCCAGCAGGTGGGGGGGGACTAGTCCCTACAATGAGCAGTTCTTC. Residues: CASRWGGTSPYNEQFF. The chain joins TRBV2 to TRBJ2-1, with 8 bases aligning to TRBD2. Looked up from germline, CDR1 is SNHLY and CDR2 is FYNNEI. Germline trimming cut 6 bases from V and 2 bases from J; bases unmatched to any gene: 9. This CDR3 region has 16 residues.

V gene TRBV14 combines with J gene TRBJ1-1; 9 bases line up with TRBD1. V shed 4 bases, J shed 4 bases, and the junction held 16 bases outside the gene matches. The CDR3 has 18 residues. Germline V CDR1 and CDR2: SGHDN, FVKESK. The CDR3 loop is CASSPWAARDRASTEAFF. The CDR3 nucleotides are TGTGCCAGCAGCCCATGGGCCGCCCGGGACAGGGCCTCCACTGAAGCTTTCTTT.

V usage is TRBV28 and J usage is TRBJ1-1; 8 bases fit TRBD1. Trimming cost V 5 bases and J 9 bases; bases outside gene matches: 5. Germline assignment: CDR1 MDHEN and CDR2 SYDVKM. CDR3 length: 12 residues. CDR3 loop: CASSRDRNKAFF. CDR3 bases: TGTGCCAGCAGTCGGGACAGGAATAAAGCTTTCTTT.

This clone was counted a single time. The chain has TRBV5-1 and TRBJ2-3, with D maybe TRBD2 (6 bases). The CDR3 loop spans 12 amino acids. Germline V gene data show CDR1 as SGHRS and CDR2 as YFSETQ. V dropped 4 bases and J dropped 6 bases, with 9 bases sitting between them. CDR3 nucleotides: TGCGCCAGCAGCCGGGACTCGGATACGCAGTATTTT. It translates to CASSRDSDTQYF.

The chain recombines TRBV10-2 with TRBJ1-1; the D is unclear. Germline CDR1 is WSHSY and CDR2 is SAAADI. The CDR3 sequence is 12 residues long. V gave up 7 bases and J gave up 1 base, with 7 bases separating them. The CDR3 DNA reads TGCGCCAGCACCAACAAGAACACTGAAGCTTTCTTT. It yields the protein CASTNKNTEAFF.

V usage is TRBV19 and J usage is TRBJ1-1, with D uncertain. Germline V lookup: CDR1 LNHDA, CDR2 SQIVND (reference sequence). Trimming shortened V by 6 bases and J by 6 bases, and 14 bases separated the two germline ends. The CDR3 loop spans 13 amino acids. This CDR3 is CASRRSGVPEAFF. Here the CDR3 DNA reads TGTGCCAGTAGACGCTCCGGGGTGCCTGAAGCTTTCTTT.

CDR3 coding DNA: TGTGCCAGCAGAGGAGGCCGCTCGGGCTCCTACGAGCAGTACTTC. It specifies CASRGGRSGSYEQYF. The J gene is TRBJ2-7, the V gene TRBV3-1 (or the pseudogene TRBV3-2); D may be TRBD2 (5 bases). The CDR3 extends over 15 amino acids. CDR1 and CDR2 (germline): LGHDT, YNNKEL (reference sequence). V lost 6 bases and J 0 bases, leaving 15 bases between the germline ends.

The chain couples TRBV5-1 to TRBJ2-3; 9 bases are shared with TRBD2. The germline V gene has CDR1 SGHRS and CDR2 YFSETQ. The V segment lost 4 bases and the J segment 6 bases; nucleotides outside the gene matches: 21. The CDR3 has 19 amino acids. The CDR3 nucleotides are TGCGCCAGCAGCCGCTATGGGGTTGCGGGAGGGCCGGAAGGGGATACGCAGTATTTT. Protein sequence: CASSRYGVAGGPEGDTQYF.

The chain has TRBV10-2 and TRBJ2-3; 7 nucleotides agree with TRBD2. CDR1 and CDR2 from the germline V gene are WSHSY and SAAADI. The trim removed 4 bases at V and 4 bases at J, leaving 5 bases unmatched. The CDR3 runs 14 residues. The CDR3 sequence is CASSGTRRADTQYF. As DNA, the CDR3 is TGCGCCAGCAGTGGGACTAGGAGGGCAGATACGCAGTATTTT.

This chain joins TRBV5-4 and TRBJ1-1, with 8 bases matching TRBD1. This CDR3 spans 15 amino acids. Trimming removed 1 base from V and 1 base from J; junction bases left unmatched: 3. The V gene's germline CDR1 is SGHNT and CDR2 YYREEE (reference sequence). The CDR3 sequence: CASSLTGGANTEAFF. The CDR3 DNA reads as TGTGCCAGCAGCTTGACAGGGGGGGCGAACACTGAAGCTTTCTTT. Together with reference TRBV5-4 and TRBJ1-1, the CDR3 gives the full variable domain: ETGVTQSPTHLIKTRGQQVTLRCSSQSGHNTVSWYQQALGQGPQFIFQYYREEENGRGNFPPRFSGLQFPNYSSELNVNALELDDSALYLCASSLTGGANTEAFFGQGTRLTVV.